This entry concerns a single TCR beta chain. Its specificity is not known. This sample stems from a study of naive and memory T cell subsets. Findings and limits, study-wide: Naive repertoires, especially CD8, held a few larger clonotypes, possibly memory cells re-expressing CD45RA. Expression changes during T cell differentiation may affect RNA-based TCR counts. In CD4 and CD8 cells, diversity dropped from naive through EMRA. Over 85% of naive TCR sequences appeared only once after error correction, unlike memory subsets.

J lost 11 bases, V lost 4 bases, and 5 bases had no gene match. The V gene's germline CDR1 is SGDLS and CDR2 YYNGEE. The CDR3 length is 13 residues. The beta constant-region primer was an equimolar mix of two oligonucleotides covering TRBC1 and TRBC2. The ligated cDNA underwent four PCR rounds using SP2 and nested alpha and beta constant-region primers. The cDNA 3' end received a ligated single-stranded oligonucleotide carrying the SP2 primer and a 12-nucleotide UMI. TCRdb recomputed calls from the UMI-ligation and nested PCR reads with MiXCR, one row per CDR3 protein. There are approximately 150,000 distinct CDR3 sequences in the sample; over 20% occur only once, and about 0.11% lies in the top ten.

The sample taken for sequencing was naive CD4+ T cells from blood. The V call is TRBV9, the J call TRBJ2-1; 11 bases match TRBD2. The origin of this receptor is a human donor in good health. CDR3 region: CASSSTSGAKQFF. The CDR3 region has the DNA TGTGCCAGCAGCTCGACTAGCGGGGCCAAGCAGTTCTTC. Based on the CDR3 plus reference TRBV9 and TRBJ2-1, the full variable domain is DSGVTQTPKHLITATGQRVTLRCSPRSGDLSVYWYQQSLDQGLQFLIQYYNGEERAKGNILERFSAQQFPDLHSELNLSSLELGDSALYFCASSSTSGAKQFFGPGTRLTVL.